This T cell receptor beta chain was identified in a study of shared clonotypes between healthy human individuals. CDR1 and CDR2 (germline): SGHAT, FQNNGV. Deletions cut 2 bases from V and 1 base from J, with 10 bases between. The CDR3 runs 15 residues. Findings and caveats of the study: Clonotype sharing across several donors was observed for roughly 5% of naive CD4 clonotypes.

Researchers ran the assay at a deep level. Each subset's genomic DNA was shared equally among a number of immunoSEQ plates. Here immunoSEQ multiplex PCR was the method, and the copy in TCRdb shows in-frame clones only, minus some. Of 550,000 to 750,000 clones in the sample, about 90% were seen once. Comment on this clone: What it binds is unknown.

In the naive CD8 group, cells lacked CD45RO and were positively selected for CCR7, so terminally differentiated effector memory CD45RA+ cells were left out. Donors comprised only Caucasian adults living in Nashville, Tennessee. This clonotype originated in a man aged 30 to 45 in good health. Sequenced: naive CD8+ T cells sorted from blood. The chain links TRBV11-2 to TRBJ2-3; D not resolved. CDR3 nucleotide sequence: TGTGCCAGCAGCTTAATTGGAGTCGGCACAGATACGCAGTATTTT. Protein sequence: CASSLIGVGTDTQYF.